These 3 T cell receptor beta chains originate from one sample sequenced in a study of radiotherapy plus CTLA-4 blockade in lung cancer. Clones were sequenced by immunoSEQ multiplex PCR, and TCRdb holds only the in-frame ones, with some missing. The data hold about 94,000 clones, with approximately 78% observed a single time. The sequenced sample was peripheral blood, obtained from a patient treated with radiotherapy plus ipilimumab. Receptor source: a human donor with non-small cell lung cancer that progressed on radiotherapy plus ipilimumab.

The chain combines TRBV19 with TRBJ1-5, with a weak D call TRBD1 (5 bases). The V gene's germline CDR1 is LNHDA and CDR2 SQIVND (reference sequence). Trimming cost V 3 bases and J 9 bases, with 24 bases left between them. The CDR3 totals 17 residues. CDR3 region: CASSIKGSGFILRPQHF. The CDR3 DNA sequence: TGTGCCAGTAGTATTAAAGGGTCAGGGTTTATCTTAAGGCCCCAGCATTTT.

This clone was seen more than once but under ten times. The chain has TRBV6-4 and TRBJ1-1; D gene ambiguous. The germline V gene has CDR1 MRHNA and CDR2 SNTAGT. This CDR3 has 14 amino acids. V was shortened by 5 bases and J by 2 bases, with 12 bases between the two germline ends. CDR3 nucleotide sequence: TGTGCCAGCAGTTTAAACGCCGGAAACACTGAAGCTTTCTTT. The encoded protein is CASSLNAGNTEAFF.

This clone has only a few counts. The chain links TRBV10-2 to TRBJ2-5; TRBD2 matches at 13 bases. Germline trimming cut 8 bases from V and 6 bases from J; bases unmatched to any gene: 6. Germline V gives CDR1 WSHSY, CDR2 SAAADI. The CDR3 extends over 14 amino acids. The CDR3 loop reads CASGTSGVFKTQYF. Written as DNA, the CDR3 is TGCGCCAGCGGGACTAGCGGGGTCTTTAAGACCCAGTACTTC.